Shown below are 24 T cell receptor beta chains from a single sample sequenced in a study of blood T cell repertoires in COVID-19. Measured with immunoSEQ multiplex PCR; TCRdb has only the in-frame clones, and not every one. The sample records nearly 250,000 clones, about 84% being singletons. The specimen sequenced was PBMCs or T cells enriched from blood (not recorded which). Receptors were obtained from a woman in her 50s who had recovered from COVID-19.

This clone was seen a single time. This chain links TRBV2 with TRBJ1-5; perhaps TRBD1 as D (5 bases). Trimming pared 7 bases from V and 2 bases from J, leaving 9 bases between. CDR1 and CDR2 (germline): SNHLY, FYNNEI. The CDR3 length is 13 residues. The CDR3 DNA follows: TGTGCCAGCAAAGGGGTCGGCAATCAGCCCCAGCATTTT. Residues: CASKGVGNQPQHF.

The rearrangement uses TRBV2 and TRBJ1-5; a possible D gene is TRBD1 (5 bases). Germline V gives CDR1 SNHLY, CDR2 FYNNEI. This CDR3 is built from 15 residues. The V gene lost 6 bases and the J gene lost 2 bases, with 14 bases spanning the gap. The CDR3 DNA reads TGTGCCAGCAGCGCCTTCAGGGTTGGCAATCAGCCCCAGCATTTT. Its protein product is CASSAFRVGNQPQHF.

The chain employs TRBV28 and TRBJ2-3, with 8 nucleotides matching TRBD2. With V trimmed by 5 bases and J by 5 bases, 9 bases remained unmatched. This CDR3 has 15 residues. CDR1 is MDHEN and CDR2 is SYDVKM in the germline V gene. The CDR3 loop is CASSTKAGVRDTQYF. The CDR3 DNA reads TGTGCCAGCAGTACTAAAGCGGGAGTAAGAGATACGCAGTATTTT. The full variable domain, rest sourced from reference TRBV28 and TRBJ2-3, is DVKVTQSSRYLVKRTGEKVFLECVQDMDHENMFWYRQDPGLGLRLIYFSYDVKMKEKGDIPEGYSVSREKKERFSLILESASTNQTSMYLCASSTKAGVRDTQYFGPGTRLTVL.

The CDR3 here is CASSHWTGIRTEAFF. The CDR3 nucleotides are TGTGCCAGCAGCCATTGGACGGGGATAAGGACTGAAGCTTTCTTT. The chain joins TRBV5-8 to TRBJ1-1; D is unclear. Germline V gene lookup returns CDR1 SGHTS and CDR2 YDEGEE. The CDR3 extends over 15 amino acids. Trimming stripped 4 bases from V and 5 bases from J, with 18 bases between.

The chain's CDR3 is CASSSFSDSPLHF. DNA of the CDR3: TGTGCCAGCAGCTCATTTTCGGATTCACCCCTCCACTTT. The rearrangement links TRBV5-4 to TRBJ1-6; no definite D call. The CDR3 length is 13 residues. Germline lookup yields CDR1 SGHNT and CDR2 YYREEE (reference sequence). V shed 3 bases and J shed 8 bases, with 9 bases lying between them.

Here the CDR3 reads CASSQGLVYGYTF. CDR3 nucleotide sequence: TGTGCCAGCAGCCAAGGACTGGTCTATGGCTACACCTTC. V is TRBV14 and J is TRBJ1-2, with D unclear. The CDR3 is made up of 13 amino acids. V lost 1 base and J lost 4, with 7 bases in between. Germline V gene lookup returns CDR1 SGHDN and CDR2 FVKESK.

The chain uses TRBV7-2 and TRBJ1-4; D perhaps matches TRBD1 (6 bases). Per germline, CDR1 SGHTA and CDR2 FQGNSA. The CDR3 consists of 14 residues. Between the trimmed V and J ends, which lost 5 bases and 12 bases, there was a span of 19 bases. CDR3 loop: CASSPSGGGRELFF. The CDR3 nucleotides read TGTGCCAGCAGCCCTAGCGGAGGGGGAAGAGAACTGTTTTTT.

The chain uses TRBV6-5 and TRBJ2-1, with D possibly TRBD1 on 6 matching bases. The V gene's germline CDR1 is MNHEY and CDR2 SVGAGI. This CDR3 is 13 amino acids long. V dropped 2 bases and J dropped 8 bases, with 10 bases sitting between them. The DNA of the CDR3 is TGTGCCAGCAGTTACGCACAGGGCTATGAGCAGTTCTTC. Encoded protein: CASSYAQGYEQFF.

The chain has TRBV6-5 and TRBJ1-5; TRBD1 matches at 7 bases. CDR3 size: 15 residues. Germline CDR1 is MNHEY and CDR2 is SVGAGI. J gave up 5 bases and V 4 bases, and 8 bases lay outside the gene matches. CDR3 DNA: TGTGCCAGCAGTTTGTACCGGGACAGCCATCAGCCCCAGCATTTT. Protein: CASSLYRDSHQPQHF.

V usage is TRBV6-2 or TRBV6-3 and J usage is TRBJ1-5; no clear D. Between the trimmed V and J ends, which lost 0 bases and 0 bases, there was a span of 12 bases. CDR1 and CDR2 from the germline V gene are MNHEY and SVGEGT. This CDR3 region has 17 residues. CDR3 in amino acids: CASSYSIGGYSNQPQHF. The CDR3 region has the DNA TGTGCCAGCAGTTACTCGATAGGAGGTTATAGCAATCAGCCCCAGCATTTT.

This chain connects TRBV11-3 to TRBJ2-3, with 8 bases lining up with TRBD2. V shed 5 bases and J 6 bases; nucleotides not matched to a gene: 10. Germline CDR1 reads SGHNT; CDR2 reads YENEEA. The CDR3 sequence is 15 residues long. The CDR3 sequence is CASSEGGRFTDTQYF. The DNA of the CDR3 is TGTGCCAGCAGCGAGGGCGGGAGGTTTACCGATACGCAGTATTTT. Complete variable domain (other parts from reference TRBV11-3 and TRBJ2-3): EAGVVQSPRYKIIEKKQPVAFWCNPISGHNTLYWYLQNLGQGPELLIRYENEEAVDDSQLPKDRFSAERLKGVDSTLKIQPAELGDSAVYLCASSEGGRFTDTQYFGPGTRLTVL.

The rearrangement uses TRBV6-2 or TRBV6-3 and TRBJ1-1, with TRBD1 matching 8 bases. Per germline, CDR1 MNHEY and CDR2 SVGEGT. The CDR3 covers 14 residues. J was trimmed by 3 bases and V by 5 bases; bases with no gene match: 5. The CDR3 DNA reads as TGTGCCAGCAGTCACGGACAGGGAGACACTGAAGCTTTCTTT. Protein product: CASSHGQGDTEAFF.

The chain employs TRBV20-1 and TRBJ2-3, with D unclear. The CDR3 consists of 15 residues. V lost 3 bases and J lost 3, with 16 bases in between. Germline values: CDR1 DFQATT, CDR2 SNEGSKA (reference sequence). CDR3 coding DNA: TGCAGTGCTAGTCTTAGCCGGTATTTGACAGATACGCAGTATTTT. This codes for CSASLSRYLTDTQYF.

The J gene is TRBJ1-4, the V gene TRBV5-1, with 12 bases fitting TRBD1. V dropped 4 bases and J dropped 5; count of bases not matched to a gene: 6. Germline-derived CDR1 and CDR2 are SGHRS and YFSETQ. This CDR3 region has 16 residues. The chain's CDR3 is CASSLTGTGGNEKLFF. CDR3 DNA sequence: TGCGCCAGCAGCCTAACCGGGACAGGGGGCAATGAAAAACTGTTTTTT.

The chain combines TRBV11-2 with TRBJ1-5; TRBD1 might be the D (5 bases). Germline V gene data show CDR1 as SGHAT and CDR2 as FQNNGV. The CDR3 contains 15 residues. The germline V and J ends were trimmed by 0 bases and 7 bases, with 13 bases remaining between them. The CDR3 DNA reads as TGTGCCAGCAGCTTAGACGGGGGGGAGTACCAGCCCCAGCATTTT. Translating it yields CASSLDGGEYQPQHF.

The chain joins TRBV30 to TRBJ1-3, with D possibly matching TRBD1 (6 bases). The germline V gene encodes CDR1 GTSNPN and CDR2 SVGIG (reference sequence). The CDR3 has 14 amino acids. V was clipped by 1 base and J by 4 bases, with 11 bases between them. CDR3 nucleotide sequence: TGTGCCTGGAGTGACAGGGTTGGCGGAAACACCATATATTTT. Translated, it gives CAWSDRVGGNTIYF. Using reference TRBV30 and TRBJ1-3 for the parts outside the CDR3, the full variable domain is SQTIHQWPATLVQPVGSPLSLECTVEGTSNPNLYWYRQAAGRGLQLLFYSVGIGQISSEVPQNLSASRPQDRQFILSSKKLLLSDSGFYLCAWSDRVGGNTIYFGEGSWLTVV.

This clone was counted once. CDR3 residues: CASNQLGTAGGYTF. The CDR3 DNA reads as TGTGCCAGCAATCAACTCGGGACAGCGGGTGGCTACACCTTC. J is TRBJ1-2 and V is TRBV9; TRBD1 aligns across 7 bases. Germline V gives CDR1 SGDLS, CDR2 YYNGEE. The length of the CDR3 is 14 residues. The junction had 12 bases not matched to a gene; V was cut back by 6 bases and J by 7 bases.

The rearrangement uses TRBV15 and TRBJ2-3, with 7 bases aligning to TRBD1. Germline V lookup: CDR1 LNHNV, CDR2 YYDKDF (reference sequence). This CDR3 region has 15 residues. Unmatched junction bases numbered 4, after V lost 3 bases and J lost 1 base. The CDR3 region is CATSSSGQGTDTQYF. CDR3 DNA: TGTGCCACCAGCAGCTCCGGACAGGGCACAGATACGCAGTATTTT. Complete variable domain (other parts from reference TRBV15 and TRBJ2-3): DAMVIQNPRYQVTQFGKPVTLSCSQTLNHNVMYWYQQKSSQAPKLLFHYYDKDFNNEADTPDNFQSRRPNTSFCFLDIRSPGLGDTAMYLCATSSSGQGTDTQYFGPGTRLTVL.

The chain couples TRBV5-1 to TRBJ1-2; 8 bases line up with TRBD1. The germline CDR1 and CDR2 sequences are SGHRS and YFSETQ. CDR3 length: 13 amino acids. The junction had 2 bases not matched to a gene; V was cut back by 4 bases and J by 3 bases. The CDR3 DNA reads as TGCGCCAGCAGCCCGGACAGGGACTATGGCTACACCTTC. It codes for CASSPDRDYGYTF. The whole variable domain, filled in from reference TRBV5-1 and TRBJ1-2, reads KAGVTQTPRYLIKTRGQQVTLSCSPISGHRSVSWYQQTPGQGLQFLFEYFSETQRNKGNFPGRFSGRQFSNSRSEMNVSTLELGDSALYLCASSPDRDYGYTFGSGTRLTVV.

The chain recombines TRBV25-1 with TRBJ2-6; 9 nucleotides align to TRBD1. Germline V CDR1 and CDR2: MGHDK, SYGVNS. There are 17 residues in the CDR3. V shed 6 bases and J 0 bases; nucleotides not matched to a gene: 6. The CDR3 is CASRAGTGISGANVLTF. As DNA, the CDR3 is TGTGCCAGCAGAGCCGGGACAGGGATCTCTGGGGCCAACGTCCTGACTTTC.

The J gene is TRBJ2-2, the V gene TRBV7-3; 8 positions match TRBD2. After removal of 1 base from V and 3 bases from J, the junction contained 4 bases not matched to a gene. The CDR3 is 16 amino acids. The germline V gene encodes CDR1 SGHTA and CDR2 FQGTGA. The CDR3: CASSLSASGHTGELFF. In DNA form, the CDR3 reads TGTGCCAGCAGCTTAAGCGCTAGCGGGCACACCGGGGAGCTGTTTTTT.

CDR3 sequence (DNA): TGTGCCAGCAGTTTCCGGACAGGGCGAGATACGCAGTATTTT. As protein: CASSFRTGRDTQYF. The rearrangement joins TRBV27 to TRBJ2-3; 8 positions agree with TRBD1. Germline-derived CDR1 and CDR2 are MNHEY and SMNVEV (reference sequence). Trimming cost V 3 bases and J 5 bases; bases outside gene matches: 4. CDR3 size: 14 residues.

This sequence joins TRBV7-2 and TRBJ1-6; 10 nucleotides line up with TRBD1. There are 15 residues in the CDR3. Germline CDR1 SGHTA, CDR2 FQGNSA. The trim removed 3 bases at V and 9 bases at J, leaving 5 bases unmatched. The CDR3 region is CASSFPRDRGSPLHF. CDR3 bases: TGTGCCAGCAGCTTCCCCAGGGACAGGGGTTCACCCCTCCACTTT.

V usage is TRBV18 and J usage is TRBJ1-3, with 8 positions matching TRBD1. The CDR3 spans 15 residues. V shed 3 bases and J 2 bases; nucleotides not matched to a gene: 3. In germline, CDR1 is KGHSH, CDR2 LQKENI. The CDR3 nucleotides read TGTGCCAGCTCACCGACAGGGGAACCTGGAAACACCATATATTTT. Translating gives CASSPTGEPGNTIYF.